Sequencing of this T cell receptor beta chain was carried out in a study of neurological immune-mediated disorders. Findings and limits, study-wide: HTLV-1-associated myelopathy had the most TCR clonal expansion, while multiple sclerosis had the least, a level that fell below healthy controls.

This clonotype was observed at least ten times. The antigen is undetermined. V lost 0 bases, J lost 5 bases, and 11 bases lay in between. CDR1 is SGDLS, CDR2 YYNGEE, per germline. The CDR3 spans 15 residues. As to time point: technical triplicate 1. Via MiXCR, TCRdb re-called the 5' RACE reads, giving one row per CDR3 protein. Among about 38,000 distinct CDR3 sequences listed, over 8.5% were seen once. The sequence was obtained from a man aged 55-75 years with HTLV-1-associated myelopathy (HAM/TSP). V gene TRBV9 combines with J gene TRBJ2-2; either TRBD1 or TRBD2 may supply D (6 bases each). The sample comprised PBMCs. The CDR3 protein is CASSVGGAGTGELFF. The DNA of the CDR3 is TGTGCCAGCAGCGTAGGGGGGGCTGGGACCGGGGAGCTGTTTTTT.